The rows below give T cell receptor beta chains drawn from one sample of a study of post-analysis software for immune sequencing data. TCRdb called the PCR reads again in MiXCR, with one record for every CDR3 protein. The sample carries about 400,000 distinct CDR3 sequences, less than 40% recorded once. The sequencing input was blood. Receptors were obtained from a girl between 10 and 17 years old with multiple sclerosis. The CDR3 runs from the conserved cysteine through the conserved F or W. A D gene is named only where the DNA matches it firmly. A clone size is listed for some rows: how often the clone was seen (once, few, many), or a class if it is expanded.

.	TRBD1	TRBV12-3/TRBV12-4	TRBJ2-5	CASRPGQGGTQYF	TGTGCCAGCAGACCGGGACAGGGGGGGACCCAGTACTTC
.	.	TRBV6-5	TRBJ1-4	CASSPGVNEKLFF	TGTGCCAGCAGTCCTGGGGTTAATGAAAAACTGTTTTTT
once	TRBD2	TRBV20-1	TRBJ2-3	CSAVGGYGGFTDTQYF	TGCAGTGCCGTCGGTGGGTACGGGGGGTTTACAGATACGCAGTATTTT
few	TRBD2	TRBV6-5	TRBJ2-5	CASTASGGVQETQYF	TGTGCCAGCACCGCCAGCGGGGGGGTCCAAGAGACCCAGTACTTC
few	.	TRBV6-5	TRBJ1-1	CASRQGMWNTEAFF	TGTGCCAGCAGACAGGGCATGTGGAACACTGAAGCTTTCTTT
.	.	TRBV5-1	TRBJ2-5	CASSLESQETQYF	TGCGCCAGCAGCTTGGAGAGTCAAGAGACCCAGTACTTC
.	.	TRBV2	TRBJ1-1	CASSEAQRLNTEAFF	TGTGCCAGCAGTGAAGCCCAGCGCCTCAACACTGAAGCTTTCTTT
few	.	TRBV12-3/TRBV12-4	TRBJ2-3	CASSLAIGSGTTDTQYF	TGTGCCAGCAGTTTAGCGATCGGTAGCGGTACCACAGATACGCAGTATTTT
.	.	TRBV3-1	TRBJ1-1	CASSVTSAFMNTEAFF	TGTGCCAGCAGCGTTACGTCGGCGTTCATGAACACTGAAGCTTTCTTT
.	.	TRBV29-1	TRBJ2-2	CSVAVARTGELFF	TGCAGCGTTGCGGTAGCACGCACCGGGGAGCTGTTTTTT
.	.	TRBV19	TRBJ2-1	CASRSIYNEQFF	TGTGCCAGTAGGAGCATTTACAATGAGCAGTTCTTC
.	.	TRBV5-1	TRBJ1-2	CASSLTWGSYTF	TGCGCCAGCAGCCTTACCTGGGGTAGCTACACCTTC
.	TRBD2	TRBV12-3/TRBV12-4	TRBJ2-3	CASSLTSGGRDTRYF	TGTGCCAGCAGCTTAACTAGCGGGGGGCGGGATACGCGGTATTTT
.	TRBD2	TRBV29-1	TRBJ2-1	CSVLTSGGGRGFF	TGCAGCGTCTTGACTAGCGGTGGAGGAAGAGGGTTCTTC
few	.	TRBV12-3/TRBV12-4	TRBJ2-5	CASTTRGIDGETQYF	TGTGCCAGCACGACAAGGGGGATCGACGGGGAGACCCAGTACTTC
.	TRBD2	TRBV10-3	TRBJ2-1	CAIKEGLAGEGNNEQFF	TGTGCCATCAAGGAGGGACTAGCGGGGGAAGGGAACAATGAGCAGTTCTTC
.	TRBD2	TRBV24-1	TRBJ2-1	CATSDPDSGGDSYNEQFF	TGTGCCACCAGTGACCCAGATAGCGGGGGGGACTCCTACAATGAGCAGTTCTTC
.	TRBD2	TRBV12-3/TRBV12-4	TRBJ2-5	CASSPFSGGLEETQYF	TGTGCCAGCAGTCCTTTTAGCGGGGGGTTAGAAGAGACCCAGTACTTC
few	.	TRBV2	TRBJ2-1	CASREILNEQFF	TGTGCCAGCAGGGAAATTCTCAATGAGCAGTTCTTC
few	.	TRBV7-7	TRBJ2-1	CASRPNNEQFF	TGTGCTAGCAGACCCAACAATGAGCAGTTCTTC
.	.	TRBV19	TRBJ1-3	CAGAGGNTIYF	TGTGCCGGGGCTGGAGGAAACACCATATATTTT
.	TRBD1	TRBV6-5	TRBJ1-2	CASTADRGRGYTF	TGTGCCAGCACGGCGGACAGGGGGAGGGGCTACACCTTC
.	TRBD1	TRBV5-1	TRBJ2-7	CASAPGQGPYEQYF	TGCGCCAGCGCTCCGGGACAGGGGCCTTACGAGCAGTACTTC
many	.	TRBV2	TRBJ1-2	CASSEGGEVVGYTF	TGTGCCAGCAGTGAAGGGGGGGAAGTGGTTGGCTACACCTTC
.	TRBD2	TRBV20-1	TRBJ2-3	CSARDLTGGVDTQYF	TGCAGTGCTAGAGATCTCACGGGAGGGGTAGATACGCAGTATTTT
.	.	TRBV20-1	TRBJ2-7	CSARVRGLGEQYF	TGCAGTGCTAGAGTCCGGGGATTGGGCGAGCAGTACTTC
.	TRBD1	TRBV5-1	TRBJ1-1	CASSLGQGLDTEAFF	TGCGCCAGCAGCTTGGGACAGGGGTTGGACACTGAAGCTTTCTTT
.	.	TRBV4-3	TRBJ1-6	CASSQDGRPNNSPLHF	TGCGCCAGCAGCCAAGACGGGAGACCCAATAATTCACCCCTCCACTTT
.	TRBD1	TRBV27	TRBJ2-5	CASRGTDVGQYF	TGTGCCAGCAGGGGGACAGACGTCGGGCAGTACTTC
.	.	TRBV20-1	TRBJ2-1	CSALRDSSYNEQFF	TGCAGTGCCCTCCGGGACTCCTCCTACAATGAGCAGTTCTTC
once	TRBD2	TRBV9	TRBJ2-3	CASSVGGSTQYF	TGTGCCAGCAGCGTAGGCGGGAGTACGCAGTATTTT
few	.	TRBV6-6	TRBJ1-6	CASSSTSFDPLHF	TGTGCCAGCAGTTCGACCTCCTTTGATCCCCTCCACTTT
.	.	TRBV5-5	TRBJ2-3	CASSPGPFTDTQYF	TGTGCCAGCAGCCCCGGACCGTTCACAGATACGCAGTATTTT
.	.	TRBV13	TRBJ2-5	CASSSWAHKQETQYF	TGTGCCAGCAGCTCATGGGCCCACAAGCAAGAGACCCAGTACTTC
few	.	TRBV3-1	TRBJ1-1	CASSQLGETEAFF	TGTGCCAGCAGCCAACTGGGGGAGACTGAAGCTTTCTTT
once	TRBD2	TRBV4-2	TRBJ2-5	CASSRLTAGGYRETQYF	TGTGCCAGCAGCCGATTAACAGCGGGGGGTTACAGAGAGACCCAGTACTTC
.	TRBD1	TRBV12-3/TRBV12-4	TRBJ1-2	CASSSGDRGSVDGYTF	TGTGCCAGCAGTTCGGGGGACAGGGGATCGGTCGATGGCTACACCTTC